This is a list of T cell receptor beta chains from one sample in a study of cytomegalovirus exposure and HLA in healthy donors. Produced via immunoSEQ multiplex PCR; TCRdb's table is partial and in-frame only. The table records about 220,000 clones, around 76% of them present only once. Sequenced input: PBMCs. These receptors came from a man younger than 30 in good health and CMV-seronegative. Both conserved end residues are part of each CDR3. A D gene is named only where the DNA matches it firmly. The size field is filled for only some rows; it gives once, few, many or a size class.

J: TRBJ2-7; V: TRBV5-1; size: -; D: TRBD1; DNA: TGCGCCAGCGGCCCCGGGACAGGGTCCTACGAGCAGTACTTC; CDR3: CASGPGTGSYEQYF
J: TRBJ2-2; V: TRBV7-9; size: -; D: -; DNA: TGTGCCAGCAGCTCGACACCAAACACCGGGGAGCTGTTTTTT; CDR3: CASSSTPNTGELFF
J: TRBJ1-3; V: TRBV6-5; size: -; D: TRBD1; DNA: TGTGCCAGCAGACAGGGGAACTCTGGAAACACCATATATTTT; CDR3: CASRQGNSGNTIYF
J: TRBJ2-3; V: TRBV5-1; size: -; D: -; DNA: TGCGCCAGCAAGGCACGGGACTTCTACACAGATACGCAGTATTTT; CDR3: CASKARDFYTDTQYF
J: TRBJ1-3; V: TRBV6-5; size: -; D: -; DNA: TGTGCCAGCAGTCGGACAGTCTCTGGAAACACCATATATTTT; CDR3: CASSRTVSGNTIYF
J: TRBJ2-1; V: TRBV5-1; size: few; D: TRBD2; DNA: TGCGCCAGCAGCTTGGCCTCTACGACTAGCGGGGCCCACAATGAGCAGTTCTTC; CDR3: CASSLASTTSGAHNEQFF
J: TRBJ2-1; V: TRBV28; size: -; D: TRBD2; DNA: TGTGCCAGCAGTTTAGGAGGGACTAGCGGATTTAATGAGCAGTTCTTC; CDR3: CASSLGGTSGFNEQFF
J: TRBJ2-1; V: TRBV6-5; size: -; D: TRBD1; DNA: TGTGCCAGCAGTATACAGGGGTCCTACAATGAGCAGTTCTTC; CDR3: CASSIQGSYNEQFF
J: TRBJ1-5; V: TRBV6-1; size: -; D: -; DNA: TGTGCCAGCACAGGGGAGGGGCAGCCCCAGCATTTT; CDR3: CASTGEGQPQHF
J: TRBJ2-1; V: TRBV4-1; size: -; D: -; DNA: TGCGCCAGCAGCCCCCGCCCGGGAGTTGGTGATGAGCAGTTCTTC; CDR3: CASSPRPGVGDEQFF
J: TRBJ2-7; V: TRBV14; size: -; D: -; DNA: TGTGCCAGCAGCCAAGTTAACGAGCAGTACTTC; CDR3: CASSQVNEQYF
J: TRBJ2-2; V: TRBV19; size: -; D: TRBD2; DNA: TGTGCCAGTAGTATAGCGGGAGGGGGAACCGGGGAGCTGTTTTTT; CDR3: CASSIAGGGTGELFF
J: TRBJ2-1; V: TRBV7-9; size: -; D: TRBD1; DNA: TGTTCCAGCATGGGACAGCAACCCGATGAGCAGTTCTTC; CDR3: CSSMGQQPDEQFF
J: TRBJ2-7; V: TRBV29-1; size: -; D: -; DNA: TGCAGCGTTGGGCAGGGATCCTACGAGCAGTACTTC; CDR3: CSVGQGSYEQYF
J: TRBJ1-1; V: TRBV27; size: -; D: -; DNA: TGTGCCAGCAGGATTGGGTGGGGAGGCACTGAAGCTTTCTTT; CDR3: CASRIGWGGTEAFF
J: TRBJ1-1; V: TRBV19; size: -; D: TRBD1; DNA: TGTGCCAGTAGTAAGGACAGGGTAAACACTGAAGCTTTCTTT; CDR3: CASSKDRVNTEAFF
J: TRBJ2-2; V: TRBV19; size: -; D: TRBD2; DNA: TGTGCCAGTAGTATACTAAGCGGGAGATACACCGGGGAGCTGTTTTTT; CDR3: CASSILSGRYTGELFF
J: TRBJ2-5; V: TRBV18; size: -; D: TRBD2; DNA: TGTGCCAGCTCGCAACTAGCGGACCAAGAGACCCAGTACTTC; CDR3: CASSQLADQETQYF
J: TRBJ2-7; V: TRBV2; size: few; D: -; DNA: TGTGCCAGCAGTGCACAGGGCATCTACGAGCAGTACTTC; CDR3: CASSAQGIYEQYF
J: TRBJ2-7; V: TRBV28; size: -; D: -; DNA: TGTGCCACCGCTGGGAGCTCCTACGAGCAGTACTTC; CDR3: CATAGSSYEQYF
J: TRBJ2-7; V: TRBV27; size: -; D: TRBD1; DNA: TGTGCCAGCAGTTTATCGGGACAGGGATTCTCCGAGCAGTACTTC; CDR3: CASSLSGQGFSEQYF
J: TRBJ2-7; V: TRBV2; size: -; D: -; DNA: TGTGCCAGCACCTATACCTACGAGCAGTACTTC; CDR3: CASTYTYEQYF
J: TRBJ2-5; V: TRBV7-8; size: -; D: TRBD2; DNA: TGTGCCAGCAGCCCACGACTAGCGGGAGGGACCCAGTACTTC; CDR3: CASSPRLAGGTQYF
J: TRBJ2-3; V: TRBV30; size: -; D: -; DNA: TGTGCCTGGAGTGGAATAGGGGCCAAGGACCGTCACGCAGATACGCAGTATTTT; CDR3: CAWSGIGAKDRHADTQYF
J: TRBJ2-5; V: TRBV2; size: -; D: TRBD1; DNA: TGTGCCAGCGGCTGGGCAGGGGGCCGAGAGACCCAGTACTTC; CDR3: CASGWAGGRETQYF
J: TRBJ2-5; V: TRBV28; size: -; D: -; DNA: TGTGCCAGCAGACTAGAAGGATTGGCGGTCGGCAGAGAGACCCAGTACTTC; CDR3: CASRLEGLAVGRETQYF
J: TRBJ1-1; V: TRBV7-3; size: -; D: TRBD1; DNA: TGTGCCAGCAGCCTGACAGGGGGGAACACTGAAGCTTTCTTT; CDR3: CASSLTGGNTEAFF
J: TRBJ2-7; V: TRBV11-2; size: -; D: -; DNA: TGTGCCAGCAGCTTTGTGGGCATCTCCTACGAGCAGTACTTC; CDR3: CASSFVGISYEQYF
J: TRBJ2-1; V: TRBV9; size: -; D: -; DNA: TGTGCCAGCAGCGTAGGAATAGCGGAGGGGCGGGATGAGCAGTTCTTC; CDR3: CASSVGIAEGRDEQFF
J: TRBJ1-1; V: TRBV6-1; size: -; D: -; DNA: TGTGCCAGCAGTGACCGGGAGGGTTTGGTTGCTTTCTTT; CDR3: CASSDREGLVAFF
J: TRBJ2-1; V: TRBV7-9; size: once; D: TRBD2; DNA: TGTGCCAGCAGCTTAAGGACTAGTAGCGATGAGCAGTTCTTC; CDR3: CASSLRTSSDEQFF
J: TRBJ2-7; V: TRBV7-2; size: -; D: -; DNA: TGTGCCAGCAGCTTAGCATCGGGGTACTCCTACGAGCAGTACTTC; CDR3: CASSLASGYSYEQYF
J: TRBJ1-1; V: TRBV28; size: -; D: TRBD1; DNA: TGTGCCAGCAGTTCCAAGACAGGGGGCTCCCCTGAAGCTTTCTTT; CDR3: CASSSKTGGSPEAFF
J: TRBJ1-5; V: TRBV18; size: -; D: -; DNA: TGTGCCAGCTCACCCGCGAATGGGGGCCTTAATCAGCCCCAGCATTTT; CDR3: CASSPANGGLNQPQHF
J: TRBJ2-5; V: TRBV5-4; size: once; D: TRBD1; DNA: TGTGCCAGCAGCGACAGGGGTAACGGAGAGACCCAGTACTTC; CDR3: CASSDRGNGETQYF
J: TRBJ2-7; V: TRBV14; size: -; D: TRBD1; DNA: TGTGCCAGCAGCCACGGACAGGGGGCCTACGAGCAGTACTTC; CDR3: CASSHGQGAYEQYF
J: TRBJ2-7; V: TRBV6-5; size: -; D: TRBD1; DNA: TGTGCCAGCAGTTACTCTGGACAGGGGGCGCGGTACGAGCAGTACTTC; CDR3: CASSYSGQGARYEQYF